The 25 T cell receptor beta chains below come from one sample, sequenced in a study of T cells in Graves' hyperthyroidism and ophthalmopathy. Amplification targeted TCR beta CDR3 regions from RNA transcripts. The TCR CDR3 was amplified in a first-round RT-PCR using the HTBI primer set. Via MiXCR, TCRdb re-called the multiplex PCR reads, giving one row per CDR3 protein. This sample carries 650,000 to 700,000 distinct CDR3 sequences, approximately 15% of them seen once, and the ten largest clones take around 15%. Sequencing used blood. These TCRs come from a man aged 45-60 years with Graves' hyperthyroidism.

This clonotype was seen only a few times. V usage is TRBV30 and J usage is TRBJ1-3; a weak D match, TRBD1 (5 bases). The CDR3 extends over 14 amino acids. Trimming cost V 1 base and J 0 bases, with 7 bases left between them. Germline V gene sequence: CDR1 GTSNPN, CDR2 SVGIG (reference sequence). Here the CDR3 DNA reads TGTGCCTGGAGTGCGGACAACTCTGGAAACACCATATATTTT. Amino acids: CAWSADNSGNTIYF.

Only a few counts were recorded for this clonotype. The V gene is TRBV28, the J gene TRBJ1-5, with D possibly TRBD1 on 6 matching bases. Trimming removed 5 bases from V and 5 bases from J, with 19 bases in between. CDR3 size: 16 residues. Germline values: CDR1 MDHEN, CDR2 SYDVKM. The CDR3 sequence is CASSLGGKTGYQPQHF. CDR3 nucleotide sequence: TGTGCCAGCAGTCTAGGGGGAAAGACAGGATATCAGCCCCAGCATTTT.

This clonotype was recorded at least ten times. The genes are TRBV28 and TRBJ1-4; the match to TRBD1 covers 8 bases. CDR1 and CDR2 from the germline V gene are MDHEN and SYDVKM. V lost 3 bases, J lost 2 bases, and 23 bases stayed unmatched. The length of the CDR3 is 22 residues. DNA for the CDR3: TGTGCCAGCAGTTTCCCCACTTTGCCCGGGCAGGGGGCGGAGGCTACTAATGAAAAACTGTTTTTT. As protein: CASSFPTLPGQGAEATNEKLFF. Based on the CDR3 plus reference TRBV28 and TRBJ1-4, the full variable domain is DVKVTQSSRYLVKRTGEKVFLECVQDMDHENMFWYRQDPGLGLRLIYFSYDVKMKEKGDIPEGYSVSREKKERFSLILESASTNQTSMYLCASSFPTLPGQGAEATNEKLFFGSGTQLSVL.

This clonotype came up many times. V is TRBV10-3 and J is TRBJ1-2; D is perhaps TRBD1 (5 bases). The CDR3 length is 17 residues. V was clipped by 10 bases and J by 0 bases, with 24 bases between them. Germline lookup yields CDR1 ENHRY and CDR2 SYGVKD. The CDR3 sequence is CATVGSQGLTPNYGYTF. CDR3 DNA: TGTGCCACCGTCGGGTCCCAGGGCCTGACTCCTAACTATGGCTACACCTTC.

The DNA for the CDR3 is TGTGCCAGCAGTTTCTACGGGCCTGAAGCTTTCTTT. This encodes CASSFYGPEAFF. The gene calls are TRBV28 and TRBJ1-1; D gene unclear. The CDR3 runs to 12 residues. Germline CDR1 and CDR2: MDHEN and SYDVKM. V lost 3 bases to trimming and J lost 6 bases, with 8 bases between them.

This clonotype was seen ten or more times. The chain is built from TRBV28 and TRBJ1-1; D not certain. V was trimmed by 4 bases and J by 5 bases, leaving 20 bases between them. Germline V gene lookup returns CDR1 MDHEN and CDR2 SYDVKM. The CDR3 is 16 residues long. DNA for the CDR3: TGTGCCAGCAGTTCTCTCGGCGCAAGGGCGGGGACTGAAGCTTTCTTT. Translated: CASSSLGARAGTEAFF.

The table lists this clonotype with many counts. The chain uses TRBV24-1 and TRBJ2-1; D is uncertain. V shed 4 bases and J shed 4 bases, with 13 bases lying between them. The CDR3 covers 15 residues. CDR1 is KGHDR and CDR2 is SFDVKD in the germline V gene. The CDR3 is CATSERSRFYNEQFF. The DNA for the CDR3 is TGTGCCACCAGTGAAAGGAGTAGGTTTTACAATGAGCAGTTCTTC.

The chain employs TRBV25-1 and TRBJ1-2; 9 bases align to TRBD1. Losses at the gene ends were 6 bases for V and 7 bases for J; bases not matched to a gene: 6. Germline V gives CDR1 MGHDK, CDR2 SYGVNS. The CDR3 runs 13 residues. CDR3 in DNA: TGTGCCAGCAGGAGAGACAGGGGGGCTGGCTACACCTTC. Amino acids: CASRRDRGAGYTF.

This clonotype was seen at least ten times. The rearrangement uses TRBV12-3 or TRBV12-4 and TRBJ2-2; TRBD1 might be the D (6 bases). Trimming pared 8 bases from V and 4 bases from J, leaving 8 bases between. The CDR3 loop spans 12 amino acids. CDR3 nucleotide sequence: TGTGCCAGCGGGACACTCACCGGGGAGCTGTTTTTT. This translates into CASGTLTGELFF.

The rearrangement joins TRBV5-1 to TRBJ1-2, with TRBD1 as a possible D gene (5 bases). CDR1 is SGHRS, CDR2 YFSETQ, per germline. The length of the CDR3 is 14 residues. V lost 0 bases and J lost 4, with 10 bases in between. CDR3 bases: TGCGCCAGCAGCTTGGAGGAGGGGATCTATGGCTACACCTTC. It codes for CASSLEEGIYGYTF.

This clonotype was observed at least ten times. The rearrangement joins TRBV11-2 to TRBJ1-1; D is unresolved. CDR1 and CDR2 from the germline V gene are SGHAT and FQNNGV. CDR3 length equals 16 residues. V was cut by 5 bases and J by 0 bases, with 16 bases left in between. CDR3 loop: CASSHWLKAMNTEAFF. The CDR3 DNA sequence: TGTGCCAGCAGCCACTGGCTAAAAGCTATGAACACTGAAGCTTTCTTT.

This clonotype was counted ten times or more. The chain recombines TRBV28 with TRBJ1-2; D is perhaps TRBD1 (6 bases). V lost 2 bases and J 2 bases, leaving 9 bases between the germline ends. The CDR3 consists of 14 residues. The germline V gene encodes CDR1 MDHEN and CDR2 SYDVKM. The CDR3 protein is CASSLTGTNYGYTF. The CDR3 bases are TGTGCCAGCAGTTTAACAGGGACCAACTATGGCTACACCTTC.

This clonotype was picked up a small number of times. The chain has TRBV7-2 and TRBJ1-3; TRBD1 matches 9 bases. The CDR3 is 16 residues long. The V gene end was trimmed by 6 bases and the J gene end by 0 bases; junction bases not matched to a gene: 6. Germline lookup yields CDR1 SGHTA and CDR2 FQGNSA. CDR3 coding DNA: TGTGCCAGCAGACCACCGGGACAGGGCTCTGGAAACACCATATATTTT. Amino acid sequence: CASRPPGQGSGNTIYF.

Written as DNA, the CDR3 is TGTGCCAGCAGCGTAGCTAGCGGCAGCACAGATACGCAGTATTTT. It yields the protein CASSVASGSTDTQYF. The chain couples TRBV9 to TRBJ2-3; 7 nucleotides align to TRBD2. J was trimmed by 0 bases and V by 0 bases; bases with no gene match: 1. Germline assignment: CDR1 SGDLS and CDR2 YYNGEE. This CDR3 region has 15 residues.

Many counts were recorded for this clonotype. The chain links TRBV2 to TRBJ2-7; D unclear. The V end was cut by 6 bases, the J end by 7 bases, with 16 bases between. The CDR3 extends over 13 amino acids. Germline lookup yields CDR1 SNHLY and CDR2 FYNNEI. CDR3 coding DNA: TGTGCCAGCAGCGCTGACCCAGATCGGGAGCAGTACTTC. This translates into CASSADPDREQYF.

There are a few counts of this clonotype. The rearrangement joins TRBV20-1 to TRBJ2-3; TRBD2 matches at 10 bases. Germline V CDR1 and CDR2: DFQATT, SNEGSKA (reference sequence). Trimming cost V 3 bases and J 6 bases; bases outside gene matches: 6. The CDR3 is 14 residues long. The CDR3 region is CSASVPSGSDTQYF. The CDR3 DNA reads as TGCAGTGCTAGTGTGCCTAGCGGGAGTGATACGCAGTATTTT.

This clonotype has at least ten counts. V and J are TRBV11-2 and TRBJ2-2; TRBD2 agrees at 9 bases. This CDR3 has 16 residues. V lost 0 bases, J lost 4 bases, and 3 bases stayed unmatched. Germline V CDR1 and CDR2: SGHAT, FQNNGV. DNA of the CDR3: TGTGCCAGCAGCTTAGAGCTAGCGGGACCCACCGGGGAGCTGTTTTTT. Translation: CASSLELAGPTGELFF.

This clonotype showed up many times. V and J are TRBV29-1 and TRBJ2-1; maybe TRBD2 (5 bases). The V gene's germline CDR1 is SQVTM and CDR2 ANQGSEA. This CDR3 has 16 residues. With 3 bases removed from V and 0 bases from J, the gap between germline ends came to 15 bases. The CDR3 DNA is TGCAGCGTTGAGGGTTTGAGGGAAAGCTCCTACAATGAGCAGTTCTTC. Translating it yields CSVEGLRESSYNEQFF.

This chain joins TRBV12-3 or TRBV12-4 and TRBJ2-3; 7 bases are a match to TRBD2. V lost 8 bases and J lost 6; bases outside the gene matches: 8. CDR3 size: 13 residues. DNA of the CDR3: TGTGCCAGCGGGAGCGGGGCCCGGGATACGCAGTATTTT. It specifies CASGSGARDTQYF.

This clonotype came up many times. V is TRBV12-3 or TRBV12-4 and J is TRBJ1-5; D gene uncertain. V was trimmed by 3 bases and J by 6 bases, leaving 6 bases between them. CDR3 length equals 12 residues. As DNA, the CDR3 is TGTGCCAGCAGTTTCCCGGGTCAGCCCCAGCATTTT. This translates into CASSFPGQPQHF.

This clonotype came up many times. The CDR3 reads CATSDLATSTDTQYF. CDR3 sequence (DNA): TGTGCCACCAGTGATTTAGCCACCAGCACAGATACGCAGTATTTT. The chain links TRBV24-1 to TRBJ2-3; D is undetermined. This CDR3 has 15 amino acids. V gave up 1 base and J gave up 0 bases, with 7 bases separating them. Germline V lookup: CDR1 KGHDR, CDR2 SFDVKD.

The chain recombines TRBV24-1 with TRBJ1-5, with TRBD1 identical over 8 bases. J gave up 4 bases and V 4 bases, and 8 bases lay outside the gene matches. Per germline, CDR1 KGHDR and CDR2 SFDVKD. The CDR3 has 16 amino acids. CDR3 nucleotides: TGTGCCACCAGTGACAGAGGGGGACAGGCTAATCAGCCCCAGCATTTT. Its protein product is CATSDRGGQANQPQHF.

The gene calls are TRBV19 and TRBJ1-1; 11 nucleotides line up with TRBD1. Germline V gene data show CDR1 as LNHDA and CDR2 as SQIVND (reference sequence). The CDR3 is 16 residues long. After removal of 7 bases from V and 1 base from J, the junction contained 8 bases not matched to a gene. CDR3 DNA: TGTGCCAGTATCCCCCGGGACAGGGGGGCGAACACTGAAGCTTTCTTT. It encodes CASIPRDRGANTEAFF. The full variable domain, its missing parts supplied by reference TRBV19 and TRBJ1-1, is DGGITQSPKYLFRKEGQNVTLSCEQNLNHDAMYWYRQDPGQGLRLIYYSQIVNDFQKGDIAEGYSVSREKKESFPLTVTSAQKNPTAFYLCASIPRDRGANTEAFFGQGTRLTVV.

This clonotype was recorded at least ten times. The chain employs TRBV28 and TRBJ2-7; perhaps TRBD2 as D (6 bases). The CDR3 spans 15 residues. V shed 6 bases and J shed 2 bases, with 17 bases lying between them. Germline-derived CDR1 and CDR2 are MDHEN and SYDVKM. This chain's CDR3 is CASRGGKSLTYEQYF. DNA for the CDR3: TGTGCCAGCAGGGGAGGAAAGTCCTTGACCTACGAGCAGTACTTC.

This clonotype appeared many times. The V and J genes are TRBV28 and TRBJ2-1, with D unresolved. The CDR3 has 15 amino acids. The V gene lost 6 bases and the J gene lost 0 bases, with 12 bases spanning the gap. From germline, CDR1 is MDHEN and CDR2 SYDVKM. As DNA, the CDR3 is TGTGCCAGCAGAACAGCTTCCGGCTCCTACAATGAGCAGTTCTTC. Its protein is CASRTASGSYNEQFF. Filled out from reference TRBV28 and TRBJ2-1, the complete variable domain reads DVKVTQSSRYLVKRTGEKVFLECVQDMDHENMFWYRQDPGLGLRLIYFSYDVKMKEKGDIPEGYSVSREKKERFSLILESASTNQTSMYLCASRTASGSYNEQFFGPGTRLTVL.